This TCR beta chain was recorded in a study of blood T cell repertoires in COVID-19. Study-wide context: The study drew acute and convalescent COVID-19 samples from the United States, Italy and Spain.

Clones were read by immunoSEQ multiplex PCR, and TCRdb kept only the in-frame ones, dropping some. The data contain about 90,000 clones, about 89% of them seen just once; the ten biggest clones take up about 1.8%. The sample taken for sequencing was peripheral blood. The clonotype was recovered from a human donor with active COVID-19. The donor label of this sample is uncertain.

The CDR3 loop reads CASSSTLDTPPYEQYF. The CDR3 DNA reads TGTGCCAGCAGCTCTACCTTAGATACTCCCCCCTACGAGCAGTACTTC. V and J are TRBV7-9 and TRBJ2-7; D unresolved. The CDR3 spans 16 residues. V was shortened by 4 bases and J by 2 bases, with 18 bases between the two germline ends. Germline assignment: CDR1 SEHNR and CDR2 FQNEAQ (reference sequence).